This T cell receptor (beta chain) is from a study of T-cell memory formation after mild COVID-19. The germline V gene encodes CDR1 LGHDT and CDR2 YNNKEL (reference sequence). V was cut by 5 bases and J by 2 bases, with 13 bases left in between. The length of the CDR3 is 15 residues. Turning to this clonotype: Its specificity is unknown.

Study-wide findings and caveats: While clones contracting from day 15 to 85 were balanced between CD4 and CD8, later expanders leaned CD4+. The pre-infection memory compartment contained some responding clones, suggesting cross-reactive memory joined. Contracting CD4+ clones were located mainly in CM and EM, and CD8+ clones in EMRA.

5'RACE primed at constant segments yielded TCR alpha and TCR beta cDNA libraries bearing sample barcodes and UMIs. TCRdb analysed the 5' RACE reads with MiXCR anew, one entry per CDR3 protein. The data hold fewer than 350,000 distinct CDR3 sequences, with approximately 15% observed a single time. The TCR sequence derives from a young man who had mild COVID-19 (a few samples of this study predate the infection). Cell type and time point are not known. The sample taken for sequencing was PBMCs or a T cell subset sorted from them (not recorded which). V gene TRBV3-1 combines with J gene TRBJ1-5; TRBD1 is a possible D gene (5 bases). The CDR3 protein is CASSSRQGRNQPQHF. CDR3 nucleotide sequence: TGTGCCAGCAGCTCACGCCAGGGACGCAATCAGCCCCAGCATTTT.